The 16 T cell receptor beta chains reported below all come from one sample, sequenced in a study of human T cells and chemical hapten exposure. As for time point: pre-sensitization, week 0. The treatment denotes: therapeutic diphenylcyclopropenone sensitization with weekly scalp DPC. TCRdb recomputed calls from the RACE reads with MiXCR, one row per CDR3 protein. The data show 200,000 to 300,000 distinct CDR3 sequences, 7.5% to 10% seen once. Sequencing used whole blood, obtained in connection with sensitization to the hapten diphenylcyclopropenone (DPC). The receptor set was obtained from a woman between 35 and 50 years old with alopecia areata. Some clones in this sample may be carry-over from other donors' samples.

The V and J genes are TRBV7-2 and TRBJ2-7, with D perhaps matching TRBD2 (5 bases). CDR1 and CDR2 from the germline V gene are SGHTA and FQGNSA. Trimming left V 3 bases short and J 5 bases short, with 14 bases between. The CDR3 runs to 14 residues. CDR3 sequence: CASSFGLANDEQYF. CDR3 sequence (DNA): TGTGCCAGCAGCTTCGGACTGGCTAACGACGAGCAGTACTTC.

The chain uses TRBV7-6 and TRBJ2-4; maybe TRBD2 (5 bases). From germline, CDR1 is SGHVS and CDR2 FNYEAQ. Trimming stripped 5 bases from V and 9 bases from J, with 17 bases between. This CDR3 comprises 14 residues. Here the CDR3 DNA reads TGTGCCAGCAGCGAGAGGTCTAGCCCAGGCATTCAGTACTTC. Its protein is CASSERSSPGIQYF.

Worth noting for this clonotype: The junction shows a germline mismatch at one end, possibly a read error. The rearrangement joins TRBV5-5 to TRBJ2-7; D is unresolved. CDR1 and CDR2 from the germline V gene are SGHKS and YYEKEE (reference sequence). The CDR3 contains 14 residues. This chain's CDR3 is CASSLGHTSSEQYF. The CDR3 region has the DNA TGTGCCAGCAGCTTGGGTCATACTTCCTCCGAGCAGTACTTC.

The table lists this clonotype with many counts. The V and J genes are TRBV3-1 and TRBJ2-1; 7 positions agree with TRBD1. Germline trimming cut 2 bases from V and 4 bases from J; bases unmatched to any gene: 5. The CDR3 spans 15 residues. The germline gives CDR1 LGHDT, CDR2 YNNKEL (reference sequence). The CDR3 DNA is TGTGCCAGCAGCCAACAGGGGGAACTGTACAATGAGCAGTTCTTC. Its protein product is CASSQQGELYNEQFF.

This sequence joins TRBV20-1 and TRBJ1-5; no reliable D call. The CDR3 runs to 12 residues. V lost 6 bases, J lost 15 bases, and 21 bases lay in between. Germline V CDR1 and CDR2: DFQATT, SNEGSKA (reference sequence). In DNA form, the CDR3 reads TGCAGTGCCACTACCCAGTCCTTATACCGGCATTTT. It yields the protein CSATTQSLYRHF.

There are a few counts of this clonotype. V usage is TRBV9 and J usage is TRBJ2-3, with TRBD2 matching 10 bases. The CDR3 is made up of 17 amino acids. CDR1 and CDR2 from the germline V gene are SGDLS and YYNGEE. Trimming at V came to 0 bases and at J to 1 base, leaving 5 bases not matched to a gene. Here the CDR3 DNA reads TGTGCCAGCAGCGTAGCAGGAGGACTAGCGGGCACAGATACGCAGTATTTT. The encoded protein is CASSVAGGLAGTDTQYF.

CDR3 amino acids: CASRRAGGFYNEQFF. For the CDR3, the DNA is TGTGCCAGCAGGAGAGCGGGAGGGTTTTACAATGAGCAGTTCTTC. V gene TRBV7-8 combines with J gene TRBJ2-1, with 10 bases aligning to TRBD2. There are 15 residues in the CDR3. Germline V gene data show CDR1 as SGHVS and CDR2 as FQNEAQ. V lost 6 bases, J lost 4 bases, and 6 bases stayed unmatched.

At least ten counts were recorded for this clonotype. The CDR3 DNA reads TGTGCCAGCAGCCAAGGAGATCTGGCGGGGGGATCACCCCTCCACTTT. Its protein is CASSQGDLAGGSPLHF. The V gene is TRBV4-2, the J gene TRBJ1-6, with D possibly being TRBD1 (5 bases). In germline, CDR1 is LGHNA, CDR2 YNFKEQ. The CDR3 has 16 amino acids. V dropped 1 base and J dropped 10 bases, with 17 bases sitting between them.

This clonotype has just a few counts. The V gene is TRBV6-5, the J gene TRBJ2-3; D not certain. This CDR3 spans 13 amino acids. V was clipped by 0 bases and J by 5 bases, with 6 bases between them. Germline V gene lookup returns CDR1 MNHEY and CDR2 SVGAGI. The CDR3 bases are TGTGCCAGCAGTTACTCCGCCGGAGATACGCAGTATTTT. Translating it yields CASSYSAGDTQYF.

This clonotype was seen only a few times. V is TRBV10-3 and J is TRBJ1-2, with D unclear. The V gene lost 0 bases and the J gene lost 4 bases, with 9 bases spanning the gap. The CDR3 consists of 14 residues. Germline V gene data show CDR1 as ENHRY and CDR2 as SYGVKD. The CDR3 DNA is TGTGCCATCAGTGAGTCGGGAGAAGTCTATGGCTACACCTTC. Encoded protein: CAISESGEVYGYTF.

Only a few counts were recorded for this clonotype. This chain connects TRBV29-1 to TRBJ1-4; 10 nucleotides line up with TRBD1. The CDR3 sequence is 16 residues long. With 4 bases clipped from V and 2 bases from J, the junction kept 7 bases outside the gene matches. The V gene's germline CDR1 is SQVTM and CDR2 ANQGSEA. The CDR3 spells CSVVGQGSGTNEKLFF. CDR3 in DNA: TGCAGCGTTGTGGGACAGGGGTCCGGGACTAATGAAAAACTGTTTTTT.

This clonotype was recorded at least ten times. The V and J genes are TRBV5-1 and TRBJ2-3; 11 bases are a match to TRBD2. Germline CDR1 SGHRS, CDR2 YFSETQ. The CDR3 extends over 17 amino acids. The trim removed 4 bases at V and 1 base at J, leaving 8 bases unmatched. The CDR3 protein is CASSPGTLAGGTDTQYF. CDR3 coding DNA: TGCGCCAGCAGCCCCGGAACACTAGCGGGAGGCACAGATACGCAGTATTTT.

This clonotype has a handful of counts. The chain combines TRBV12-3 or TRBV12-4 with TRBJ2-7, with D maybe TRBD1 (6 bases). V was trimmed by 3 bases and J by 6 bases, leaving 15 bases between them. The CDR3 is 14 amino acids. The CDR3 region has the DNA TGTGCCAGCAGTTTTAGTGCAGGGGTGGGCGAGCAGTACTTC. It yields the protein CASSFSAGVGEQYF.

Only a few counts were recorded for this clonotype. The J gene is TRBJ1-5, the V gene TRBV5-1, with 7 bases matching TRBD1. Germline CDR1 and CDR2: SGHRS and YFSETQ. The CDR3 has 13 residues. With V trimmed by 1 base and J by 7 bases, 2 bases remained unmatched. The DNA of the CDR3 is TGCGCCAGCAGCTTGCACAGGGGACAGCCCCAGCATTTT. As protein: CASSLHRGQPQHF.

The rearrangement links TRBV6-5 to TRBJ1-3, with 7 bases matching TRBD1. In germline, CDR1 is MNHEY, CDR2 SVGAGI. The junction had 10 bases not matched to a gene; V was cut back by 5 bases and J by 9 bases. The CDR3 has 14 amino acids. The DNA of the CDR3 is TGTGCCAGCAGTAGGACAGGTCGTGTTACCACCATATATTTT. It translates to CASSRTGRVTTIYF.

This clonotype was observed a handful of times. The rearrangement links TRBV28 to TRBJ2-2, with D possibly called TRBD1 or TRBD2 (5 bases each). CDR1 is MDHEN and CDR2 is SYDVKM in the germline V gene. The V end was cut by 4 bases, the J end by 4 bases, with 16 bases between. The CDR3 runs 16 residues. CDR3 sequence reads: CASSSLGADPTGELFF. The CDR3 coding sequence is TGTGCCAGCAGTTCCCTCGGGGCAGACCCCACCGGGGAGCTGTTTTTT.